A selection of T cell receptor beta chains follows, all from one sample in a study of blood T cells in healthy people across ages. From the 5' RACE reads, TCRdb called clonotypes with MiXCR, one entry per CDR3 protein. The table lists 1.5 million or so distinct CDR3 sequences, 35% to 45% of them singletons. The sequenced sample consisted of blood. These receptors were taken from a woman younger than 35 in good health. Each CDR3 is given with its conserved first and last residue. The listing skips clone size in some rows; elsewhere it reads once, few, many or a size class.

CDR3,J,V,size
CASSKGHGLYEQYF,NA,TRBV7-9,NA
CAISEGAGGLYGYTF,TRBJ1-2,TRBV10-3,NA
CSASRDRKKLFF,TRBJ1-4,TRBV20-1,NA
CSARPDRVGTGELFF,TRBJ2-2,TRBV20-1,few
CSASGGARYTEAFF,TRBJ1-1,TRBV20-1,NA
CSTWTGPGNTIYF,TRBJ1-3,TRBV29-1,NA
CASSQEPDRGRISEQFF,TRBJ2-1,TRBV4-3,NA
CASSLMARTSVTYSYEQYF,TRBJ2-7,TRBV7-2,few
CASSLPQGRAGANVLTF,TRBJ2-6,TRBV7-8,NA
CASSEFISPGNEQYF,TRBJ2-5,TRBV2,NA
CASSSPDRQNTEAFF,TRBJ1-1,TRBV7-2,NA
CAWRKGGPKTQYF,TRBJ2-5,TRBV30,NA
CASSRTGLWGYTF,TRBJ1-2,TRBV12-5,NA
CASSSPAAGANVLTF,TRBJ2-6,TRBV6-5,NA